Shown below are 27 T cell receptor beta chains from a single sample sequenced in a study of response to subunit inactivated influenza vaccine. TCRdb ran MiXCR on the RT-PCR reads and lists one entry per CDR3 protein. Seen here are about 540,000 distinct CDR3 sequences, around 21% observed once, and the top ten hold 2.5% to 3.5%. The same sample was also used in a study of T cells expressing NK-cell markers. From that report: In generating TCR beta cDNA, 5'RACE template switching with UMIs was used.

The source material was CD4+ T cells sorted from PBMCs, sampled 11 to 12 days after vaccination. The receptors originated from a man over 45 who received an inactivated influenza vaccine.

The chain recombines TRBV7-2 with TRBJ1-2; D is unclear. Germline assignment: CDR1 SGHTA and CDR2 FQGNSA. This CDR3 has 12 amino acids. V lost 1 base to trimming and J lost 4 bases, with 4 bases between them. The CDR3, as DNA: TGTGCCAGCAGCTTAGAAGTCTATGGCTACACCTTC. Its protein is CASSLEVYGYTF.

The chain couples TRBV10-3 to TRBJ2-5; D may be TRBD1 (5 bases). CDR3 length equals 12 residues. Germline CDR1 reads ENHRY; CDR2 reads SYGVKD. Trimming removed 10 bases from V and 3 bases from J, with 12 bases in between. The CDR3 here is CATATVEETQYF. DNA of the CDR3: TGTGCCACCGCGACAGTCGAAGAGACCCAGTACTTC.

This sequence joins TRBV12-3 or TRBV12-4 and TRBJ1-2, with unresolved D. The CDR3 loop spans 13 amino acids. The V and J ends lost 6 bases and 3 bases respectively, with 11 bases between them. The CDR3 coding sequence is TGTGCCAGCAGCCTGTGGCCTGACTATGGCTACACCTTC. Its translation: CASSLWPDYGYTF.

This sequence joins TRBV6-2 or TRBV6-3 and TRBJ1-5; D is uncertain. This CDR3 region has 11 residues. Looked up from germline, CDR1 is MNHEY and CDR2 is SVGEGT. Trimming took off 6 bases at V and 9 bases at J, with 9 bases between the two ends. The CDR3 is CASRIPGPQHF. CDR3 bases: TGTGCCAGCAGAATACCCGGGCCCCAGCATTTT.

This rearrangement joins TRBV20-1 to TRBJ2-7, with D tentatively TRBD1 (6 bases). This CDR3 is built from 15 residues. Trimming cost V 0 bases and J 2 bases, with 14 bases left between them. Germline CDR1 DFQATT, CDR2 SNEGSKA (reference sequence). The CDR3 sequence is CSARDLTGKAYEQYF. Here the CDR3 DNA reads TGCAGTGCTAGAGATCTCACAGGGAAAGCCTACGAGCAGTACTTC.

The chain joins TRBV7-2 to TRBJ1-4; TRBD1 aligns across 9 bases. The CDR3 runs to 15 residues. V shed 5 bases, J shed 4 bases, and the junction held 5 bases outside the gene matches. CDR1 is SGHTA, CDR2 FQGNSA, per germline. CDR3 coding DNA: TGTGCCAGCAGCACCGGGACAGGGCGTAATGAAAAACTGTTTTTT. Amino acid sequence: CASSTGTGRNEKLFF.

The rearrangement links TRBV3-1 to TRBJ2-5; no clear D. Germline CDR1 is LGHDT and CDR2 is YNNKEL (reference sequence). The CDR3 has 14 amino acids. The V gene lost 2 bases and the J gene lost 5 bases, with 12 bases spanning the gap. CDR3 in DNA: TGTGCCAGCAGCCAACGAAGTATCGCGGAGACCCAGTACTTC. It encodes CASSQRSIAETQYF.

At least ten counts were recorded for this clonotype. Here the CDR3 DNA reads TGCAGTGCTAGGCCGGGACAGGGATCCTACGAGCAGTACTTC. It codes for CSARPGQGSYEQYF. This rearrangement joins TRBV20-1 to TRBJ2-7; 9 bases are a match to TRBD1. The CDR3 covers 14 residues. The germline CDR1 and CDR2 sequences are DFQATT and SNEGSKA (reference sequence). V was clipped by 3 bases and J by 1 base; unmatched bases: 4.

This clonotype has just a few counts. The chain combines TRBV20-1 with TRBJ1-2, with TRBD1 identical over 10 bases. Per the germline V gene, CDR1 is DFQATT and CDR2 is SNEGSKA (reference sequence). V lost 6 bases, J lost 4 bases, and 17 bases stayed unmatched. The CDR3 covers 17 residues. DNA for the CDR3: TGCAGTGCCAGTTCGTTGGGACAGGGGCCGTCGTCCTATGGCTACACCTTC. As protein: CSASSLGQGPSSYGYTF.

This clonotype was observed once. The J gene is TRBJ2-3, the V gene TRBV6-5; 9 bases map to TRBD2. Germline V gene data show CDR1 as MNHEY and CDR2 as SVGAGI. Losses at the gene ends were 1 base for V and 1 base for J; bases not matched to a gene: 3. The CDR3 is 16 residues long. CDR3 sequence: CASSYFVAGGTDTQYF. Written as DNA, the CDR3 is TGTGCCAGCAGTTACTTTGTAGCGGGAGGCACAGATACGCAGTATTTT.

This sequence joins TRBV6-2 or TRBV6-3 and TRBJ2-7, with TRBD1 matching over 12 bases. CDR1 is MNHEY and CDR2 is SVGEGT in the germline V gene. V shed 8 bases and J 7 bases; nucleotides not matched to a gene: 6. The CDR3 extends over 13 amino acids. Here the CDR3 DNA reads TGTGCCAGCGCGGGACAGGGGGCCCGGGAGCAGTACTTC. It encodes CASAGQGAREQYF.

This clonotype was detected only a few times. V and J are TRBV5-1 and TRBJ2-5; possibly TRBD1 or TRBD2 for D (6 bases each). This CDR3 region has 15 residues. V was cut by 4 bases and J by 1 base, with 14 bases left in between. CDR1 and CDR2 (germline): SGHRS, YFSETQ. The CDR3 coding sequence is TGCGCCAGCAGCAGCTCGGGGGCCCGCCAAGAGACCCAGTACTTC. It translates to CASSSSGARQETQYF.

The chain carries TRBV9 and TRBJ1-3; D gene unclear. V was clipped by 0 bases and J by 0 bases, with 10 bases between them. The CDR3 spans 16 residues. The germline V gene encodes CDR1 SGDLS and CDR2 YYNGEE. In nucleotides, the CDR3 is TGTGCCAGCAGCGTAGCTCTCGGACGCTCTGGAAACACCATATATTTT. Residues: CASSVALGRSGNTIYF.

This chain joins TRBV29-1 and TRBJ1-1; 9 bases are shared with TRBD1. The CDR3 totals 13 residues. The trim removed 4 bases at V and 5 bases at J, leaving 5 bases unmatched. Looked up from germline, CDR1 is SQVTM and CDR2 is ANQGSEA. CDR3 sequence (DNA): TGCAGCGTTGGCTACGGACAGGGGACTGAAGCTTTCTTT. Its protein is CSVGYGQGTEAFF.

V usage is TRBV3-1 and J usage is TRBJ2-7, with D unclear. This CDR3 is 14 amino acids long. Germline lookup yields CDR1 LGHDT and CDR2 YNNKEL (reference sequence). Trimming removed 0 bases from V and 7 bases from J, with 13 bases in between. CDR3 residues: CASSQDASKREQYF. CDR3 sequence (DNA): TGTGCCAGCAGCCAAGATGCTAGTAAGAGGGAGCAGTACTTC.

V gene TRBV19 combines with J gene TRBJ2-2, with D tentatively TRBD2 (6 bases). CDR1 is LNHDA, CDR2 SQIVND, per germline (reference sequence). The CDR3 extends over 16 amino acids. Between the trimmed V and J ends, which lost 7 bases and 1 base, there was a span of 16 bases. The chain's CDR3 is CASTRAGNQNTGELFF. DNA for the CDR3: TGTGCCAGTACGAGGGCGGGAAACCAGAACACCGGGGAGCTGTTTTTT.

A few counts support this clonotype. The gene calls are TRBV11-2 and TRBJ2-1; TRBD2 agrees at 13 bases. V lost 4 bases, J lost 1 base, and 10 bases stayed unmatched. Germline V gene data show CDR1 as SGHAT and CDR2 as FQNNGV. CDR3 size: 19 residues. The CDR3 bases are TGTGCCAGCAGCTCCTACCGGACTAGCGGGAGTCTGTCCTACAATGAGCAGTTCTTC. This sequence encodes CASSSYRTSGSLSYNEQFF.

This clonotype was seen only a few times. The gene calls are TRBV5-1 and TRBJ2-2; TRBD1 matches at 7 bases. The CDR3 covers 15 residues. The ends lost 4 bases at V and 4 bases at J; junction bases unmatched: 7. Germline values: CDR1 SGHRS, CDR2 YFSETQ. The CDR3 here is CASSAGQASTGELFF. The CDR3 coding sequence is TGCGCCAGCAGCGCCGGACAGGCTTCCACCGGGGAGCTGTTTTTT.

V and J are TRBV27 and TRBJ1-5; D is undetermined. The CDR3 is 14 amino acids. V lost 4 bases to trimming and J lost 1 base, with 8 bases between them. Germline V gene data show CDR1 as MNHEY and CDR2 as SMNVEV (reference sequence). CDR3 amino acids: CASSYSDSNQPQHF. DNA for the CDR3: TGTGCCAGCAGTTACTCAGACAGCAATCAGCCCCAGCATTTT.

In this sample, this clonotype turned up many times. The chain has TRBV20-1 and TRBJ1-6; tentative D call: TRBD1 (5 bases). This CDR3 is built from 14 residues. Germline V gives CDR1 DFQATT, CDR2 SNEGSKA (reference sequence). V lost 1 base to trimming and J lost 9 bases, with 13 bases between them. CDR3 sequence: CSARVGPTSSPLHF. CDR3 nucleotide sequence: TGCAGTGCTAGAGTGGGACCAACGAGTTCACCCCTCCACTTT.

CDR3 coding DNA: TGTGCCAGCAGTTCCGAGAATGAGCAGTTCTTC. Residues: CASSSENEQFF. The V call is TRBV12-3 or TRBV12-4, the J call TRBJ2-1; the D is unclear. V lost 4 bases to trimming and J lost 7 bases, with 5 bases between them. The CDR3 contains 11 residues.

This clonotype was observed a few times. The rearrangement links TRBV5-1 to TRBJ1-1; 8 nucleotides match TRBD1. CDR1 and CDR2 (germline): SGHRS, YFSETQ. The CDR3 is 15 residues long. V gave up 4 bases and J gave up 3 bases; unmatched junction bases: 8. CDR3 region: CASSNRPGGDTEAFF. The CDR3 DNA reads as TGCGCCAGCAGCAACAGGCCAGGGGGCGACACTGAAGCTTTCTTT.

This chain connects TRBV5-1 to TRBJ2-2; TRBD2 is a possible D gene (5 bases). Germline CDR1 is SGHRS and CDR2 is YFSETQ. CDR3 length equals 16 residues. V lost 0 bases and J 4 bases, leaving 13 bases between the germline ends. The CDR3 DNA reads TGCGCCAGCAGCTTGGACCTCGGTGGAGGCACCGGGGAGCTGTTTTTT. It is translated as CASSLDLGGGTGELFF. Together with reference TRBV5-1 and TRBJ2-2, the CDR3 gives the full variable domain: KAGVTQTPRYLIKTRGQQVTLSCSPISGHRSVSWYQQTPGQGLQFLFEYFSETQRNKGNFPGRFSGRQFSNSRSEMNVSTLELGDSALYLCASSLDLGGGTGELFFGEGSRLTVL.

This clonotype has just a few counts. CDR3 DNA: TGCGCCAGCAGCCCAGGCGGGACACACTACGAGCAGTACTTC. It is translated as CASSPGGTHYEQYF. The V and J genes are TRBV5-1 and TRBJ2-7, with D perhaps TRBD1 or TRBD2 (6 bases each). The CDR3 runs 14 residues. Germline-derived CDR1 and CDR2 are SGHRS and YFSETQ. V gave up 4 bases and J gave up 3 bases, with 14 bases separating them.

This clonotype was seen ten or more times. The chain's CDR3 is CASSSGVNTEAFF. The CDR3 DNA is TGCGCCAGCAGCTCGGGGGTTAACACTGAAGCTTTCTTT. The chain combines TRBV5-1 with TRBJ1-1, with TRBD1 as a possible D gene (5 bases). V shed 3 bases and J shed 2 bases, with 8 bases lying between them. In germline, CDR1 is SGHRS, CDR2 YFSETQ. There are 13 residues in the CDR3.

This clonotype has ten or more counts. V is TRBV6-5 and J is TRBJ2-3; 10 nucleotides line up with TRBD2. Germline loops: CDR1 MNHEY, CDR2 SVGAGI. Unmatched junction bases numbered 8, after V lost 0 bases and J lost 2 bases. This CDR3 is 18 amino acids long. The CDR3 DNA reads as TGTGCCAGCAGTTACTCCGCTAGCGGGAGTGGTGCCACAGATACGCAGTATTTT. Protein: CASSYSASGSGATDTQYF.

The chain recombines TRBV12-3 or TRBV12-4 with TRBJ2-1; the D gene could be TRBD1 or TRBD2 (7 bases each). V shed 4 bases and J shed 9 bases, with 19 bases lying between them. This CDR3 spans 15 amino acids. In nucleotides, the CDR3 is TGTGCCAGCAGTTCTGGCAGGGGGAGGGAAGGTGAGCAGTTCTTC. Its translation is CASSSGRGREGEQFF.